This section outlines one TCR beta chain sequence together with its context. Its matching antigen is unknown. CDR1 and CDR2 (germline): SNHLY, FYNNEI. This CDR3 has 13 amino acids. V dropped 3 bases and J dropped 6 bases, with 8 bases sitting between them. A multiplex PCR was run with 60 Vbeta primers and 13 Jbeta primers. The assay was immunoSEQ multiplex PCR, and TCRdb's table has in-frame clones only and misses some. The sample records about 120,000 clones, approximately 79% being singletons. This entry comes from a study of cytomegalovirus exposure and HLA in healthy donors. Study-wide background: HLA-typed donors were the source of approximately 85 million unique TCRs held in an early data release.

Study results and limitations: Investigators reported 150 to 200 TCR beta chains as tied to cytomegalovirus. The majority of CMV-associated TCR beta chains were reported as apparently HLA-restricted in a later analysis. Later analysis identified 17,000 or so TCR beta sequences associated with HLA alleles, using a false discovery rate threshold of 0.05.

The specimen was PBMCs. The V gene is TRBV2, the J gene TRBJ2-2; D not resolved. This receptor was obtained from a man aged 25-40 years in good health and CMV-seronegative. This CDR3 reads CASSDAESGELFF. Here the CDR3 DNA reads TGTGCCAGCAGTGATGCGGAATCCGGGGAGCTGTTTTTT.